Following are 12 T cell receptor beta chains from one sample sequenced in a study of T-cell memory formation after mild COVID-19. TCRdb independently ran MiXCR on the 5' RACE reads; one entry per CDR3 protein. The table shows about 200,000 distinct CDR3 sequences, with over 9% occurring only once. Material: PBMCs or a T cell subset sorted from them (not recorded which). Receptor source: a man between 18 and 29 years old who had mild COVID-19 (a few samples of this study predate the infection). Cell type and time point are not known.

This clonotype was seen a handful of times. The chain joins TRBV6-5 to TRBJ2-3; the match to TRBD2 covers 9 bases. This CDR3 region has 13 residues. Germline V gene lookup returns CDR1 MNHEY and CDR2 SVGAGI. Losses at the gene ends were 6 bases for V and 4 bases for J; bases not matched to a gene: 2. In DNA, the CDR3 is TGTGCCAGCAGAACTAGCGGGTCAGATACGCAGTATTTT. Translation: CASRTSGSDTQYF.

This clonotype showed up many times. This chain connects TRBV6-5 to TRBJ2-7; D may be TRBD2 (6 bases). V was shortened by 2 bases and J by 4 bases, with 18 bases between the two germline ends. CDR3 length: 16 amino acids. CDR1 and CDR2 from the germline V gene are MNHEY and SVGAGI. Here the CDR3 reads CASSYRGLGSGYEQYF. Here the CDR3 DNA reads TGTGCCAGCAGTTACCGAGGTTTGGGGAGCGGGTACGAGCAGTACTTC.

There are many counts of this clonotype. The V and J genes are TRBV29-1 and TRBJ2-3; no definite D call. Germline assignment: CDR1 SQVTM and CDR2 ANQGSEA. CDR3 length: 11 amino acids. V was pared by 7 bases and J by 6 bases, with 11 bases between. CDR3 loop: CSGVKADTQYF. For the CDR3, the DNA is TGCAGCGGCGTAAAGGCGGATACGCAGTATTTT.

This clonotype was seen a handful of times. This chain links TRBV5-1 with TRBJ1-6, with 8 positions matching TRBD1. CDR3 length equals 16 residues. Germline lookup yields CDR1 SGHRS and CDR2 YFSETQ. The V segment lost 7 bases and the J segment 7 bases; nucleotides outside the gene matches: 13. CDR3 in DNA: TGCGCCAGCTCGGAGTCTGGTCGACAGGGGAATTCACCCCTCCACTTT. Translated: CASSESGRQGNSPLHF.

DNA of the CDR3: TGTGCCAGCAGCCGATGGGGGACCCAGTACTTC. Protein product: CASSRWGTQYF. The chain is built from TRBV7-9 and TRBJ2-5; D remains ambiguous. This CDR3 is built from 11 residues. V was shortened by 5 bases and J by 7 bases, with 8 bases between the two germline ends. From germline, CDR1 is SEHNR and CDR2 FQNEAQ (reference sequence).

This CDR3 is CASRLWGTGDEQFF. In DNA form, the CDR3 reads TGTGCCAGCAGGCTGTGGGGGACAGGGGACGAGCAGTTCTTC. The rearrangement joins TRBV5-8 to TRBJ2-1; 10 nucleotides match TRBD1. Germline CDR1 and CDR2: SGHTS and YDEGEE. V lost 5 bases to trimming and J lost 10 bases; unmatched junction nucleotides: 9. This CDR3 is built from 14 residues.

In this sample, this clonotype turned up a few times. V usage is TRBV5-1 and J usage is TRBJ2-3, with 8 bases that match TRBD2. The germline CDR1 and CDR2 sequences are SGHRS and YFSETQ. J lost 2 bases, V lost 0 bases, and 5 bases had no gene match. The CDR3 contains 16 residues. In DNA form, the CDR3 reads TGCGCCAGCAGCTTGGTAGCGGGGAGGCCCACAGATACGCAGTATTTT. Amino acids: CASSLVAGRPTDTQYF.

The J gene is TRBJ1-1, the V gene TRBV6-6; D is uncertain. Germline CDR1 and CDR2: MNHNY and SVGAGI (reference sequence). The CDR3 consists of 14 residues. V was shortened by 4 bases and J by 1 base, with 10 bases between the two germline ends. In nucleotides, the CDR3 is TGTGCCAGCAGTTTACTCTGGTCGAACACTGAAGCTTTCTTT. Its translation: CASSLLWSNTEAFF.

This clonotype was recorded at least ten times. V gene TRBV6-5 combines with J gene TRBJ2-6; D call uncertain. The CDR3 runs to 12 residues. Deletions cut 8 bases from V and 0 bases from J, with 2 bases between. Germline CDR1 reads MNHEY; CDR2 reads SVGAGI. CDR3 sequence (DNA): TGTGCCAGCGGCTCTGGGGCCAACGTCCTGACTTTC. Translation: CASGSGANVLTF.

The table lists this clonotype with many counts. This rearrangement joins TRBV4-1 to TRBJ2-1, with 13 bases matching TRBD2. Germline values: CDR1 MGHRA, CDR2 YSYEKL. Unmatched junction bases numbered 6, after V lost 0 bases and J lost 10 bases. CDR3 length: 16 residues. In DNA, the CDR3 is TGCGCCAGCAGCCAAGATGGAACTAGCGGGGGGGAGGAGCAGTTCTTC. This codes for CASSQDGTSGGEEQFF.

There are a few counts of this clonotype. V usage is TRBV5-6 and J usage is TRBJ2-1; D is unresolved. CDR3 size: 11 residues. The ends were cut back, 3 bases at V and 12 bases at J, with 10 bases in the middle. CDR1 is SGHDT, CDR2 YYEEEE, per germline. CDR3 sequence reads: CASSSLHRQFF. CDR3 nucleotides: TGTGCCAGCAGCTCCCTCCATCGGCAGTTCTTC. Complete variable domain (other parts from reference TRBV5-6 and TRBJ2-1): DAGVTQSPTHLIKTRGQQVTLRCSPKSGHDTVSWYQQALGQGPQFIFQYYEEEERQRGNFPDRFSGHQFPNYSSELNVNALLLGDSALYLCASSSLHRQFFGPGTRLTVL.

For the CDR3, the DNA is TGTGCCACCTCCTCCGCAGGGGTCCGGGAAGCTTTCTTT. It is translated as CATSSAGVREAFF. V and J are TRBV19 and TRBJ1-1; the D gene is possibly TRBD1 (6 bases). Trimming left V 10 bases short and J 8 bases short, with 20 bases between. Germline assignment: CDR1 LNHDA and CDR2 SQIVND (reference sequence). The CDR3 length is 13 residues.